The 7 T cell receptor beta chains below come from one sample, sequenced in a study of cytomegalovirus exposure and HLA in healthy donors. The PCR had 60 Vbeta and 13 Jbeta primers. Sequencing used immunoSEQ multiplex PCR; TCRdb keeps in-frame clones, though not all of them. The sample lists a few hundred thousand clones; around nine tenths were seen once. The sequenced sample consisted of PBMCs. Source of these receptors: a girl aged 2-10 years in good health and CMV-seronegative.

The chain employs TRBV5-1 and TRBJ1-1; TRBD1 agrees at 7 bases. From germline, CDR1 is SGHRS and CDR2 YFSETQ. J was trimmed by 3 bases and V by 4 bases; bases with no gene match: 15. There are 17 residues in the CDR3. CDR3 sequence: CASSPLGTARRDTEAFF. CDR3 DNA sequence: TGCGCCAGCAGCCCACTAGGGACAGCACGAAGGGACACTGAAGCTTTCTTT.

The V and J genes are TRBV5-6 and TRBJ2-5, with TRBD2 identical over 8 bases. The ends lost 3 bases at V and 2 bases at J; junction bases unmatched: 9. Germline loops: CDR1 SGHDT, CDR2 YYEEEE. CDR3 length equals 16 residues. In DNA, the CDR3 is TGTGCCAGCAGCTCCTTCGGGCGGGGGGATCAAGAGACCCAGTACTTC. The encoded protein is CASSSFGRGDQETQYF.

This chain joins TRBV5-1 and TRBJ2-1; TRBD2 matches 11 bases. Germline lookup yields CDR1 SGHRS and CDR2 YFSETQ. Unmatched junction bases numbered 14, after V lost 3 bases and J lost 6 bases. The length of the CDR3 is 18 residues. The CDR3 nucleotides read TGCGCCAGCAGCTCCGACCTAGCGGGGGGATGGGCCTTCAATGAGCAGTTCTTC. Translating gives CASSSDLAGGWAFNEQFF.

This chain links TRBV5-1 with TRBJ1-1; 10 nucleotides line up with TRBD1. V gave up 3 bases and J gave up 3 bases; unmatched junction bases: 5. In germline, CDR1 is SGHRS, CDR2 YFSETQ. There are 15 residues in the CDR3. This CDR3 is CASSSGQGVDTEAFF. The DNA of the CDR3 is TGCGCCAGCAGCTCCGGACAGGGGGTCGACACTGAAGCTTTCTTT.

In its sample, this clone was seen a few times. V is TRBV2 and J is TRBJ2-2; the match to TRBD1 covers 11 bases. This CDR3 region has 14 residues. The germline V gene has CDR1 SNHLY and CDR2 FYNNEI. V lost 6 bases, J lost 4 bases, and 1 base stayed unmatched. CDR3 sequence (DNA): TGTGCCAGCAGAGGGACAGGGGGCACCGGGGAGCTGTTTTTT. Residues: CASRGTGGTGELFF.

J is TRBJ2-5 and V is TRBV4-2; D not resolved. Deletions cut 3 bases from V and 1 base from J, with 15 bases between. The germline V gene has CDR1 LGHNA and CDR2 YNFKEQ. The CDR3 sequence is 16 residues long. Here the CDR3 DNA reads TGTGCCAGCAGCCAGTCGTTATCCGTTCCCCAAGAGACCCAGTACTTC. Residues: CASSQSLSVPQETQYF.

This clone appeared a single time. This chain joins TRBV18 and TRBJ2-7, with 9 bases matching TRBD1. In germline, CDR1 is KGHSH, CDR2 LQKENI. This CDR3 spans 14 amino acids. Trimming at V came to 6 bases and at J to 5 bases, leaving 8 bases not matched to a gene. The CDR3 loop reads CASSWGQGYHEQYF. The CDR3 region has the DNA TGTGCCAGCTCGTGGGGACAGGGATACCACGAGCAGTACTTC.